This T cell receptor (beta chain) was captured by sequencing in a study of T cell repertoires in ileal Crohn's disease. Overall study context: Median disease duration was approximately eight years; 30% to 35% smoked at surgery. Operated complications were stricturing disease (approximately 60%) and penetrating disease (39%). Whole-study findings and limits: Every patient over 26.8% clonality showed endoscopic recurrence. Compared with CD4 T cells, sorted CD8 cells carried more expanded clones.

In germline, CDR1 is ENHRY, CDR2 SYGVKD. Germline trimming cut 3 bases from V and 2 bases from J; bases unmatched to any gene: 1. This CDR3 has 14 amino acids. Sequenced by immunoSEQ multiplex PCR; TCRdb stores in-frame clones only, minus some. The data hold fewer than 20,000 clones, with around 93% observed a single time. There are a few counts of this clone. Antigen unknown. This TCR was recovered from an adult with Crohn's disease. This chain links TRBV10-3 with TRBJ1-2; 9 nucleotides match TRBD1. Sequenced sample: ileal tissue. Here the CDR3 DNA reads TGTGCCATCAGTGAACAGGGGGCAAACTATGGCTACACCTTC. Translating it yields CAISEQGANYGYTF.